This T cell receptor (beta chain) derives from a study of post-analysis software for immune sequencing data. Trimming stripped 6 bases from V and 5 bases from J, with 14 bases between. The germline V gene encodes CDR1 ENHRY and CDR2 SYGVKD. This CDR3 is 14 amino acids long. cDNA libraries for TCR beta contained unique molecular identifiers. One entry per CDR3 protein, called by TCRdb with MiXCR from the PCR reads. The data show approximately 630,000 distinct CDR3 sequences, 59% seen once. To note about this clonotype: Its antigen remains unknown.

The study's findings and limits: Relative to controls, patients had about five TRBV segments at higher frequency, with TRBV5-6, TRBV5-1 and TRBV20-1 among these.

Sequencing input: blood. The receptor's source is a girl aged 2 to 9 with multiple sclerosis. The gene calls are TRBV10-3 and TRBJ2-1; D may correspond to TRBD1 or TRBD2 (5 bases each). The CDR3 DNA reads TGTGCCATCAGAGACCCAGGGACCAACAATGAGCAGTTCTTC. Protein: CAIRDPGTNNEQFF.